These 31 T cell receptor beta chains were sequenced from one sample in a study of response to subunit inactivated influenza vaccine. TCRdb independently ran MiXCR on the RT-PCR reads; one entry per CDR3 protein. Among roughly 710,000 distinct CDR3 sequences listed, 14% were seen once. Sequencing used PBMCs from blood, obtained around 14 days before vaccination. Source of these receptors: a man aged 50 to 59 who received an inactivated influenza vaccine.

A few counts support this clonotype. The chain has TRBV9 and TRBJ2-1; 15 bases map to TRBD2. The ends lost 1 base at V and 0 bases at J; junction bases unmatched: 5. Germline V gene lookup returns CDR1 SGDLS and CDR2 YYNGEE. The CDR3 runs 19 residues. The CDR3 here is CASSVLGLAGGPSYNEQFF. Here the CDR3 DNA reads TGTGCCAGCAGCGTATTGGGACTAGCGGGAGGACCCTCCTACAATGAGCAGTTCTTC.

The CDR3 loop reads CAWSDRGENQPQHF. Written as DNA, the CDR3 is TGTGCCTGGAGTGACAGGGGTGAAAATCAGCCCCAGCATTTT. This chain joins TRBV30 and TRBJ1-5; 7 bases are a match to TRBD1. CDR1 is GTSNPN and CDR2 is SVGIG in the germline V gene (reference sequence). The length of the CDR3 is 14 residues. V lost 1 base to trimming and J lost 4 bases; unmatched junction nucleotides: 4.

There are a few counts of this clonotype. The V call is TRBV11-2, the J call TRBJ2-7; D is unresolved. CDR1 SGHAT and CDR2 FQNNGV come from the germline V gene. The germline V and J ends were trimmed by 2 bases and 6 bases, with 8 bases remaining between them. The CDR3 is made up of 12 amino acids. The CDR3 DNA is TGTGCCAGCAGCTTACAGTATAGCGAGCAGTACTTC. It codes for CASSLQYSEQYF.

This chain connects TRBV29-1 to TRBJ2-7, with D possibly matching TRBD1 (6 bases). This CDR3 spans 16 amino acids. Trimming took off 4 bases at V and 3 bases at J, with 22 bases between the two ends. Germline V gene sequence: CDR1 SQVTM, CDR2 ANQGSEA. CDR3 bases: TGCAGCGTTGCTGGGGAACCGGGACACCTGCTCTACGAGCAGTACTTC. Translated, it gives CSVAGEPGHLLYEQYF.

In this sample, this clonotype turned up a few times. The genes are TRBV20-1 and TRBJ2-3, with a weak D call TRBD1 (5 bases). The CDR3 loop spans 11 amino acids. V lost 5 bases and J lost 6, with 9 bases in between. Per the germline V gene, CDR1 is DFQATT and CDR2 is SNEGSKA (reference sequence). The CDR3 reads CSALKGDTQYF. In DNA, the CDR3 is TGCAGTGCTCTCAAGGGGGATACGCAGTATTTT.

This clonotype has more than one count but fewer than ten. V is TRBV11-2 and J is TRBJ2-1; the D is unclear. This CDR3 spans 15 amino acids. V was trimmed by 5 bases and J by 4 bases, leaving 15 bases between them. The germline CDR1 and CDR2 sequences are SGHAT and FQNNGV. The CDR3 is CASSNSLGIYNEQFF. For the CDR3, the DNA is TGTGCCAGCAGCAACAGCCTTGGAATATACAATGAGCAGTTCTTC. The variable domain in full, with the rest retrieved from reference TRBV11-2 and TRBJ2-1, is EAGVAQSPRYKIIEKRQSVAFWCNPISGHATLYWYQQILGQGPKLLIQFQNNGVVDDSQLPKDRFSAERLKGVDSTLKIQPAKLEDSAVYLCASSNSLGIYNEQFFGPGTRLTVL.

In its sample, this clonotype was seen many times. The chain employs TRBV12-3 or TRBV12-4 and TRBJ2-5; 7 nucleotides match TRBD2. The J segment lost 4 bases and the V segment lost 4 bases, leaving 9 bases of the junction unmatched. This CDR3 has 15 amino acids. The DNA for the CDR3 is TGTGCCAGCAGTTACACCCCACTAGCGCCAGAGACCCAGTACTTC. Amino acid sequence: CASSYTPLAPETQYF.

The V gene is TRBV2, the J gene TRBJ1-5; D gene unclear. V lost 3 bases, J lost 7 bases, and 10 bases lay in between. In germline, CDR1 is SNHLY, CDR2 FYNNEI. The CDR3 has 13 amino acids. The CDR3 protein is CASSDLGVQPQHF. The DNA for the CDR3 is TGTGCCAGCAGTGATTTGGGAGTACAGCCCCAGCATTTT.

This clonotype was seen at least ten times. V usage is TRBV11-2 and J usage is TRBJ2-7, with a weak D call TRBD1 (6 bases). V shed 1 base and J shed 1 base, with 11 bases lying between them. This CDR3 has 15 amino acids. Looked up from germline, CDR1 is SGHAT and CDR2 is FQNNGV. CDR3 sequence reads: CASSLVARGSYEQYF. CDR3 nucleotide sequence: TGTGCCAGCAGCTTAGTGGCCAGGGGATCCTACGAGCAGTACTTC. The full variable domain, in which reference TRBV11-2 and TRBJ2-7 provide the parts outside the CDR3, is EAGVAQSPRYKIIEKRQSVAFWCNPISGHATLYWYQQILGQGPKLLIQFQNNGVVDDSQLPKDRFSAERLKGVDSTLKIQPAKLEDSAVYLCASSLVARGSYEQYFGPGTRLTVT.

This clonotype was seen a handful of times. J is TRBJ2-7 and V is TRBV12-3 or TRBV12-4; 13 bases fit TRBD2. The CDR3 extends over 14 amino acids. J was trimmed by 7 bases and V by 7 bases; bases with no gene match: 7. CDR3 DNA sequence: TGTGCCAGCACCCCGGGACTAGCGGGAAGTGAGCAGTACTTC. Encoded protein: CASTPGLAGSEQYF.

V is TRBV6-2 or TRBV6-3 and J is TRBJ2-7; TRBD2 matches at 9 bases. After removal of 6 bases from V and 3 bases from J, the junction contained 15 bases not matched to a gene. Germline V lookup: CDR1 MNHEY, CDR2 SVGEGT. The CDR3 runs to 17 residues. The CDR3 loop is CASSLPSPGLAVYEQYF. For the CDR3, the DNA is TGTGCCAGCAGCTTGCCCTCACCGGGACTAGCTGTCTACGAGCAGTACTTC.

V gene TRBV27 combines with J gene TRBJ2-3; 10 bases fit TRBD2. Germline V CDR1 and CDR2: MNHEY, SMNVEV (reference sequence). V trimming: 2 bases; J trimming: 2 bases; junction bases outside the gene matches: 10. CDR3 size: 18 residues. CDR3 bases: TGTGCCAGCAGTTTAACATTTCGGACTAGCGGACACACAGATACGCAGTATTTT. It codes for CASSLTFRTSGHTDTQYF.

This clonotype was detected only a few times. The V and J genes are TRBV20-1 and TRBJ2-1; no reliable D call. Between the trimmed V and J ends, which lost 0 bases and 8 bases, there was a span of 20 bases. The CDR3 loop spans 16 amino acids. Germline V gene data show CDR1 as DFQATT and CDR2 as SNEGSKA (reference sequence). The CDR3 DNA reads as TGCAGTGCTAGAGATTCCGGGCCCTCCTCTACGTATGAGCAGTTCTTC. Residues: CSARDSGPSSTYEQFF.

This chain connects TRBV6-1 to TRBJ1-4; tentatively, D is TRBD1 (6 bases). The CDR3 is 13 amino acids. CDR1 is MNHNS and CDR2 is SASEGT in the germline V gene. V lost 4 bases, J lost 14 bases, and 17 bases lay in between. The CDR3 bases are TGTGCCAGCAGTGGTGCAGGGGCCCGACTGCTGTTTTTT. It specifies CASSGAGARLLFF.

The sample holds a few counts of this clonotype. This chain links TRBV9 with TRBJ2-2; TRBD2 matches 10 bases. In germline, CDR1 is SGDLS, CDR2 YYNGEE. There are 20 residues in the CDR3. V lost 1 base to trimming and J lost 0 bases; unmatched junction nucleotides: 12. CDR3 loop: CASSVWAGTSVSPNTGELFF. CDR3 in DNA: TGTGCCAGCAGCGTATGGGCCGGGACTAGCGTATCGCCGAACACCGGGGAGCTGTTTTTT.

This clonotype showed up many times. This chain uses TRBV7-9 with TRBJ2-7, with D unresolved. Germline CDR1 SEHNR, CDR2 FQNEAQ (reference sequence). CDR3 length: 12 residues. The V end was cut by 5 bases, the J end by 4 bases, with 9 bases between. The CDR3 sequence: CASSPPAYEQYF. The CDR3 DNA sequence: TGTGCCAGCAGCCCGCCAGCGTACGAGCAGTACTTC.

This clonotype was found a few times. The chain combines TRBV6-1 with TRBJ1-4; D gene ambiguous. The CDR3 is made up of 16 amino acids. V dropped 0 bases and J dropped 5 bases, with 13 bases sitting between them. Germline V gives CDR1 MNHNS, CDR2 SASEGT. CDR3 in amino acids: CASSEAIPRANEKLFF. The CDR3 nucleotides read TGTGCCAGCAGTGAAGCTATACCCCGGGCGAATGAAAAACTGTTTTTT.

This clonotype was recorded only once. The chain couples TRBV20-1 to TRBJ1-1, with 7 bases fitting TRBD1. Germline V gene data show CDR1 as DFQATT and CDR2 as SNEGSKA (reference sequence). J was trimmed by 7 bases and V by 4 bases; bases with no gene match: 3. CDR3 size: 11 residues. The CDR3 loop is CSATDRVEAFF. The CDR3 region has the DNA TGCAGTGCTACCGACAGGGTTGAAGCTTTCTTT.

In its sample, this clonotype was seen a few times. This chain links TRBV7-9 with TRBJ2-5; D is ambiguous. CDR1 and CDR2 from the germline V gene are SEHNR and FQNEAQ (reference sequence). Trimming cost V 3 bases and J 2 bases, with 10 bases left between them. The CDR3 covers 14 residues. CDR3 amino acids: CASSFYQSQETQYF. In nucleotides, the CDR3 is TGTGCCAGCAGCTTCTACCAGTCTCAAGAGACCCAGTACTTC.

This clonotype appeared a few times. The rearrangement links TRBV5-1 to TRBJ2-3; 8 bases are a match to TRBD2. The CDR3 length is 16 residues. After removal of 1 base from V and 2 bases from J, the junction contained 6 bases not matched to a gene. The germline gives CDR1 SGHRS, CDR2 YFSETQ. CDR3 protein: CASSLFGRDLTDTQYF. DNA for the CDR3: TGCGCCAGCAGCTTGTTCGGGAGGGACCTCACAGATACGCAGTATTTT. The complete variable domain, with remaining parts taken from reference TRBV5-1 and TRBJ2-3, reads KAGVTQTPRYLIKTRGQQVTLSCSPISGHRSVSWYQQTPGQGLQFLFEYFSETQRNKGNFPGRFSGRQFSNSRSEMNVSTLELGDSALYLCASSLFGRDLTDTQYFGPGTRLTVL.

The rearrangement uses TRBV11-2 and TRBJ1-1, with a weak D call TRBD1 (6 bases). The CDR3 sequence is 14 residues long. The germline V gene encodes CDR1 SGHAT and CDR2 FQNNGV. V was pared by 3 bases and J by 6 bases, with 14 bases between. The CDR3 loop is CASSFLRGEAEAFF. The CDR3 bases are TGTGCCAGCAGCTTCCTCAGGGGCGAAGCTGAAGCTTTCTTT.

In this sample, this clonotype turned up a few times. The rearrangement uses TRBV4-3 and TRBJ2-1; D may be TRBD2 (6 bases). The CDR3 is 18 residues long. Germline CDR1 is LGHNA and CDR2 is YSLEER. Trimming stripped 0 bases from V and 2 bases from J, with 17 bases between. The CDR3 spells CASSQEDGGFSAYNEQFF. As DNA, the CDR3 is TGCGCCAGCAGCCAAGAGGATGGGGGGTTCTCCGCCTACAATGAGCAGTTCTTC.

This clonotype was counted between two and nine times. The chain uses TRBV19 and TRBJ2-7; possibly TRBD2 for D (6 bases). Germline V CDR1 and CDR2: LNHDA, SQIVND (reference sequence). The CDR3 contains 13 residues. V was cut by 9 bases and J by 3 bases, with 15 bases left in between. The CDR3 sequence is CASRAPGLYEQYF. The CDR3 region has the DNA TGTGCCAGCAGAGCACCGGGACTCTACGAGCAGTACTTC.

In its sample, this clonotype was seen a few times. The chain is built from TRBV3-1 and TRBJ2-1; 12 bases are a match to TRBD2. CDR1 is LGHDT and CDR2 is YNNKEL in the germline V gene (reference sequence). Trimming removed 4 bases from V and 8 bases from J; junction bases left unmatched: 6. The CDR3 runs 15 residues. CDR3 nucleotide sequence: TGTGCCAGCAGCCCAGGACTAGCGGGACGGGATGAGCAGTTCTTC. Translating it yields CASSPGLAGRDEQFF.

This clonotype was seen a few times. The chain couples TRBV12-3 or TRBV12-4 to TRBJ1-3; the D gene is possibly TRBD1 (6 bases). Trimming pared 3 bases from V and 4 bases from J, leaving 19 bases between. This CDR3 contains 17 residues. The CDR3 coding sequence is TGTGCCAGCAGTTTTGGCGGGGGCGCCGGGGTCGGAAACACCATATATTTT. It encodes CASSFGGGAGVGNTIYF.

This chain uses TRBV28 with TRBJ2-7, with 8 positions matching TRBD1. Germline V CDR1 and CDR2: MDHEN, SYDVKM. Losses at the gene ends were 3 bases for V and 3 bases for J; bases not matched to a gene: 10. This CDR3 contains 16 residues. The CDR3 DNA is TGTGCCAGCAGTTTTTTACCGGGGACAGGACTCTACGAGCAGTACTTC. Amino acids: CASSFLPGTGLYEQYF.

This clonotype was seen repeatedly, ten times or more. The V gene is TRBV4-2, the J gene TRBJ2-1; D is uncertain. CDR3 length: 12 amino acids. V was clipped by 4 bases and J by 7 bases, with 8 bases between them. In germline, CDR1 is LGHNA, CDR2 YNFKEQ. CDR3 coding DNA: TGTGCCAGCAGCCTCCATCAGAATGAGCAGTTCTTC. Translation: CASSLHQNEQFF.

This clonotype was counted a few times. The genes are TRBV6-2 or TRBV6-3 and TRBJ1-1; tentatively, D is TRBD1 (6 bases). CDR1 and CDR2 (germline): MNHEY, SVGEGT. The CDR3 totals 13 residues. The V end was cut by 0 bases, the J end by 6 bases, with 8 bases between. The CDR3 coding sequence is TGTGCCAGCAGTTACTCTGGGGGCGCTGAAGCTTTCTTT. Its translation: CASSYSGGAEAFF.

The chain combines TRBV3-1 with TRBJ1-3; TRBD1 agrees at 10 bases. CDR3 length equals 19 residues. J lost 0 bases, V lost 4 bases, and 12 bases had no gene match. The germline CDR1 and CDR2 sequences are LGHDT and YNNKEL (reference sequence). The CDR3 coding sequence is TGTGCCAGCAGCCCCAGGGACAGGGGAGAAACCTTCTCTGGAAACACCATATATTTT. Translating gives CASSPRDRGETFSGNTIYF.

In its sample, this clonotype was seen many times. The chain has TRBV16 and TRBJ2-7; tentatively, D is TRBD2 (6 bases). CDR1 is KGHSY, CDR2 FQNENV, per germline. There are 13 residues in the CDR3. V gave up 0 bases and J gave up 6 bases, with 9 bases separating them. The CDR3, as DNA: TGTGCCAGCAGCCAATCGTGGGAGGCCGAGCAGTACTTC. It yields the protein CASSQSWEAEQYF.

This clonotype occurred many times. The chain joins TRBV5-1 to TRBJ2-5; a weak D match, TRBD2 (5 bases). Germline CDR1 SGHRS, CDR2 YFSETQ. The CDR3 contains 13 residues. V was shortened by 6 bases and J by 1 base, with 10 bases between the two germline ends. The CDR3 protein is CASMGGFQETQYF. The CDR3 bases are TGCGCCAGCATGGGCGGGTTCCAAGAGACCCAGTACTTC.